These 21 T cell receptor beta chains share one sample of origin, sequenced in a study of blood T cell repertoires in COVID-19. Profiled with immunoSEQ multiplex PCR; TCRdb holds only in-frame clones, not every one. The data hold 200,000 to 250,000 clones, with about 89% observed a single time. Sample: peripheral blood. Source of these receptors: a woman aged 40 to 49 with acute or convalescent COVID-19.

The V and J genes are TRBV7-2 and TRBJ2-7, with D hard to call. CDR3 size: 14 residues. CDR1 is SGHTA, CDR2 FQGNSA, per germline. V shed 4 bases and J shed 0 bases, with 10 bases lying between them. The CDR3 DNA reads TGTGCCAGCAGCTCAGAGACGGGCTCCTACGAGCAGTACGTC. Residues: CASSSETGSYEQYV.

This sequence joins TRBV21-1 and TRBJ2-7; no DNA check was done on the table's D call, TRBD2. TRBV21-1 is shown as a pseudogene. The CDR3 is made up of 9 amino acids. The CDR3 nucleotides read TGTGCCAGCCGGCGGGTGCAGTACGTC. This encodes CASRRVQYV.

The V call is TRBV24-1, the J call TRBJ2-5, with 10 bases matching TRBD2. CDR3 length: 18 residues. Germline-derived CDR1 and CDR2 are KGHDR and SFDVKD. V dropped 12 bases and J dropped 2; count of bases not matched to a gene: 20. As DNA, the CDR3 is TGTGCCTCCTACTCGGTAGCGGGGGGTGACCGACGACAAGAGACCCAGTACTTC. Its translation: CASYSVAGGDRRQETQYF.

The chain joins TRBV3-1 (or the pseudogene TRBV3-2) to TRBJ1-1, with TRBD1 matching 11 bases. Germline CDR1 reads LGHDT; CDR2 reads YNNKEL (reference sequence). V shed 4 bases and J 3 bases; nucleotides not matched to a gene: 13. This CDR3 contains 18 residues. CDR3 nucleotide sequence: TGTGCCAGCAGCCCCGCATTACCGGGACAGGGGGGAGACACTGAAGCTTTCTTT. Amino acids: CASSPALPGQGGDTEAFF.

The chain is built from TRBV4-1 and TRBJ1-2; a possible D gene is TRBD1 (5 bases). With 1 base removed from V and 4 bases from J, the gap between germline ends came to 7 bases. Germline V lookup: CDR1 MGHRA, CDR2 YSYEKL. The CDR3 has 13 residues. The CDR3 bases are TGCGCCAGCAGCCAAGGGGGGGGCTATGGCTACACCTTC. This translates into CASSQGGGYGYTF.

The chain carries TRBV2 and TRBJ1-4; 7 positions match TRBD1. This CDR3 has 15 residues. Germline V CDR1 and CDR2: SNHLY, FYNNEI. J was trimmed by 0 bases and V by 5 bases; bases with no gene match: 3. For the CDR3, the DNA is TGTGCCAGCAGTCGACAGGGACCAACTAATGAAAAACTGTTTTTT. Protein product: CASSRQGPTNEKLFF.

The chain joins TRBV7-9 to TRBJ2-5, with 8 positions matching TRBD2. Germline trimming cut 5 bases from V and 1 base from J; bases unmatched to any gene: 6. Per the germline V gene, CDR1 is SEHNR and CDR2 is FQNEAQ (reference sequence). There are 15 residues in the CDR3. The CDR3 sequence: CASSRSGGFQETQYF. Written as DNA, the CDR3 is TGTGCCAGCAGCCGATCGGGGGGGTTCCAAGAGACCCAGTACTTC.

The chain couples TRBV7-8 to TRBJ2-7; D is unresolved. Trimming took off 3 bases at V and 6 bases at J, with 12 bases between the two ends. The V gene's germline CDR1 is SGHVS and CDR2 FQNEAQ. The CDR3 totals 13 residues. CDR3 in amino acids: CASSLGPPGEQYV. CDR3 nucleotides: TGTGCCAGCAGCTTGGGTCCTCCAGGCGAGCAGTACGTC.

In DNA form, the CDR3 reads TGTGCCAGCAGCTTGTTAGGGGGGGGACCCCAACGCTCCGGGGAGCTGTTTTTT. Translation: CASSLLGGGPQRSGELFF. This chain connects TRBV5-5 to TRBJ2-2; TRBD2 is a possible D gene (7 bases). This CDR3 comprises 18 residues. From germline, CDR1 is SGHKS and CDR2 YYEKEE (reference sequence). V lost 1 base to trimming and J lost 6 bases, with 22 bases between them. The variable domain in full, completed from reference TRBV5-5 and TRBJ2-2, reads DAGVTQSPTHLIKTRGQQVTLRCSPISGHKSVSWYQQVLGQGPQFIFQYYEKEERGRGNFPDRFSARQFPNYSSELNVNALLLGDSALYLCASSLLGGGPQRSGELFFGEGSRLTVL.

The chain joins TRBV19 to TRBJ1-5; TRBD1 matches 8 bases. J was trimmed by 4 bases and V by 5 bases; bases with no gene match: 7. Germline lookup yields CDR1 LNHDA and CDR2 SQIVND (reference sequence). The CDR3 spans 15 residues. Written as DNA, the CDR3 is TGTGCCAGTAGTCGGACAGGGCAATTAAATCAGCCCCAGCATTTT. Amino acids: CASSRTGQLNQPQHF.

This chain connects TRBV7-8 to TRBJ1-2; 9 bases are a match to TRBD1. This CDR3 contains 14 residues. The germline V gene encodes CDR1 SGHVS and CDR2 FQNEAQ. Trimming at V came to 4 bases and at J to 4 bases, leaving 4 bases not matched to a gene. CDR3 sequence: CASSSTGGGYGYTF. As DNA, the CDR3 is TGTGCCAGCAGCTCCACAGGGGGCGGCTATGGCTACACCTTC. Full variable domain (remainder filled in from reference TRBV7-8 and TRBJ1-2): GAGVSQSPRYKVAKRGQDVALRCDPISGHVSLFWYQQALGQGPEFLTYFQNEAQLDKSGLPSDRFFAERPEGSVSTLKIQRTQQEDSAVYLCASSSTGGGYGYTFGSGTRLTVV.

This chain links TRBV19 with TRBJ1-1; D is unclear. The CDR3 consists of 15 residues. The V gene lost 6 bases and the J gene lost 1 base, with 15 bases spanning the gap. The germline V gene has CDR1 LNHDA and CDR2 SQIVND (reference sequence). The CDR3, as DNA: TGTGCCAGTAGCAAATGGGGAGATCGGAACACTGAAGCTTTCTTT. Translated, it gives CASSKWGDRNTEAFF.

The V call is TRBV27, the J call TRBJ1-1; perhaps TRBD1 as D (5 bases). Trimming took off 5 bases at V and 5 bases at J, with 18 bases between the two ends. The CDR3 contains 15 residues. Germline CDR1 MNHEY, CDR2 SMNVEV (reference sequence). The chain's CDR3 is CASSPPPAAGTEAFF. Here the CDR3 DNA reads TGTGCCAGCAGTCCCCCGCCCGCCGCAGGGACTGAAGCTTTCTTT.

This chain joins TRBV19 and TRBJ1-5; 7 nucleotides line up with TRBD1. This CDR3 region has 18 residues. V lost 7 bases to trimming and J lost 4 bases; unmatched junction nucleotides: 19. Germline assignment: CDR1 LNHDA and CDR2 SQIVND (reference sequence). CDR3 sequence reads: CASTPRGLRQGGNQPQHF. In nucleotides, the CDR3 is TGTGCCAGTACCCCAAGGGGCTTGCGACAGGGTGGGAATCAGCCCCAGCATTTT.

V is TRBV6-2 or TRBV6-3 and J is TRBJ1-1; the D gene is possibly TRBD1 (5 bases). This CDR3 has 17 amino acids. The ends were cut back, 2 bases at V and 4 bases at J, with 20 bases in the middle. The germline V gene encodes CDR1 MNHEY and CDR2 SVGEGT. The CDR3 DNA is TGTGCCAGCAGTTACGCCCCCCCGGGGTTGGGGGGCACTGAAGCTTTCTTT. It yields the protein CASSYAPPGLGGTEAFF.

The chain joins TRBV25-1 to TRBJ1-2, with D perhaps matching TRBD1 (6 bases). V was clipped by 1 base and J by 4 bases, with 13 bases between them. The V gene's germline CDR1 is MGHDK and CDR2 SYGVNS. The CDR3 runs to 15 residues. In DNA, the CDR3 is TGTGCCAGCAGTGAATCGGGGGGCCTCTCCTATGGCTACACCTTC. Protein sequence: CASSESGGLSYGYTF.

This clone was found once. J is TRBJ2-3 and V is TRBV14, with TRBD2 matching over 9 bases. CDR1 is SGHDN, CDR2 FVKESK, per germline. The CDR3 totals 15 residues. The ends lost 6 bases at V and 2 bases at J; junction bases unmatched: 6. The CDR3 nucleotides read TGTGCCAGCAGGCCACCGGGACTAGCCACAGATACGCAGTATTTT. Protein sequence: CASRPPGLATDTQYF. Complete variable domain (other parts from reference TRBV14 and TRBJ2-3): EAGVTQFPSHSVIEKGQTVTLRCDPISGHDNLYWYRRVMGKEIKFLLHFVKESKQDESGMPNNRFLAERTGGTYSTLKVQPAELEDSGVYFCASRPPGLATDTQYFGPGTRLTVL.

The chain employs TRBV27 and TRBJ1-1; 11 bases fit TRBD1. The ends lost 5 bases at V and 7 bases at J; junction bases unmatched: 6. The germline gives CDR1 MNHEY, CDR2 SMNVEV (reference sequence). This CDR3 is 14 amino acids long. The CDR3 nucleotides read TGTGCCAGCAGTCTCGGACAGGGGGCCGGTGAAGCTTTCTTT. Its translation: CASSLGQGAGEAFF.

V usage is TRBV28 and J usage is TRBJ1-2, with D tentatively TRBD1 (6 bases). Germline V gene data show CDR1 as MDHEN and CDR2 as SYDVKM. This CDR3 has 16 amino acids. The ends were cut back, 7 bases at V and 2 bases at J, with 20 bases in the middle. The CDR3 loop reads CASTIGGGAYNYGYTF. The CDR3 DNA reads TGTGCCAGCACCATTGGAGGGGGGGCGTACAACTATGGCTACACCTTC.

CDR3 in DNA: TGTGCCTGGAGTGTTCAGGGACGCCAGGGGGGCACTAATGAAAAACTGTTTTTT. Its protein is CAWSVQGRQGGTNEKLFF. The chain links TRBV30 to TRBJ1-4; 7 bases agree with TRBD1. Trimming at V came to 0 bases and at J to 2 bases, leaving 12 bases not matched to a gene. Per the germline V gene, CDR1 is GTSNPN and CDR2 is SVGIG (reference sequence). CDR3 length: 18 residues.

The gene calls are TRBV12-3 or TRBV12-4 and TRBJ1-2; no clear D. With 3 bases removed from V and 9 bases from J, the gap between germline ends came to 14 bases. This CDR3 is 13 amino acids long. In DNA form, the CDR3 reads TGTGCCAGCAGTTTCTCCGGTCTTACGAGCTACACCTTC. Residues: CASSFSGLTSYTF.